The next 23 T cell receptor beta chains were all read from a single sample in a study of human T cells and chemical hapten exposure listed by TCRdb under 2021. Libraries were made using RACE. Instrument used: NextSeq 500. TCRdb ran its own pipeline on the public reads, namely fastp trimming at Q25 and MiXCR clone calling, and kept in-frame beta chains. Entries that share a CDR3 protein sequence are merged under the most common genes and DNA. The sample table lists fewer than 500,000 distinct CDR3 sequences, roughly 5% of them with a count of one. 2% to 2.5% of the sample lies in the top ten. In light of the paper, this sample's time point label describes: patch test 1, 2 weeks after DPC sensitization. The treatment or condition label, as the study defines it: therapeutic diphenylcyclopropenone sensitization with weekly scalp DPC. Here the sequenced sample was whole blood, taken in connection with sensitization to the hapten diphenylcyclopropenone (DPC). These TCRs come from a woman aged 50 to 60 with alopecia areata. Some clones in this sample may be carry-over from other donors' samples.

This clonotype appeared a few times. The rearrangement uses TRBV7-2 and TRBJ2-1; D is perhaps TRBD2 (6 bases). This CDR3 comprises 16 residues. Germline V CDR1 and CDR2: SGHTA, FQGNSA. Trimming stripped 1 base from V and 2 bases from J, with 12 bases between. Here the CDR3 DNA reads TGTGCCAGCAGCTTAGAAATGGCTAGCGCCTACAATGAGCAGTTCTTC. Translation: CASSLEMASAYNEQFF.

This clonotype has at least ten counts. This chain links TRBV6-5 with TRBJ2-1, with TRBD1 identical over 7 bases. From germline, CDR1 is MNHEY and CDR2 SVGAGI. This CDR3 is built from 14 residues. Losses at the gene ends were 8 bases for V and 4 bases for J; bases not matched to a gene: 8. The CDR3 DNA reads as TGTGCCAGCCACGGGACAGACCTTTACAATGAGCAGTTCTTC. Its protein is CASHGTDLYNEQFF.

This clonotype has at least ten counts. The gene calls are TRBV12-3 or TRBV12-4 and TRBJ1-2, with D perhaps TRBD1 (5 bases). V was cut by 5 bases and J by 8 bases, with 21 bases left in between. CDR3 length: 15 residues. DNA of the CDR3: TGTGCCAGCAGTGCCATCAGCAGGGTTGGAAGCGGCTACACCTTC. This gives the protein CASSAISRVGSGYTF.

The chain combines TRBV6-1 with TRBJ2-1; TRBD2 is a possible D gene (5 bases). The CDR3 runs to 11 residues. Germline V gene lookup returns CDR1 MNHNS and CDR2 SASEGT. V was shortened by 6 bases and J by 15 bases, with 15 bases between the two germline ends. The CDR3 sequence is CASRAGLAWFF. The DNA of the CDR3 is TGTGCCAGCAGGGCGGGTCTAGCTTGGTTCTTC.

This clonotype was seen ten or more times. The chain carries TRBV7-9 and TRBJ2-3, with 8 bases matching TRBD1. J lost 2 bases, V lost 5 bases, and 12 bases had no gene match. The CDR3 length is 17 residues. From germline, CDR1 is SEHNR and CDR2 FQNEAQ (reference sequence). Here the CDR3 DNA reads TGTGCCAGCAGCCGCACAGGGGGATTAGGGGTCACAGATACGCAGTATTTT. Translated: CASSRTGGLGVTDTQYF.

In this sample, this clonotype turned up many times. The chain combines TRBV28 with TRBJ2-7, with 7 bases fitting TRBD1. With 6 bases clipped from V and 3 bases from J, the junction kept 11 bases outside the gene matches. Germline V gives CDR1 MDHEN, CDR2 SYDVKM. The CDR3 is 15 residues long. CDR3 amino acids: CASSSGTAGSYEQYF. CDR3 DNA: TGTGCCAGCAGCTCCGGGACAGCAGGGAGCTACGAGCAGTACTTC.

This clonotype has at least ten counts. This rearrangement joins TRBV7-2 to TRBJ2-1, with 12 bases fitting TRBD2. Unmatched junction bases numbered 5, after V lost 5 bases and J lost 3 bases. The CDR3 spans 16 residues. CDR1 is SGHTA and CDR2 is FQGNSA in the germline V gene. CDR3 amino acids: CASSPASGRDYNEQFF. The CDR3 DNA reads TGTGCCAGCAGCCCCGCTAGCGGGAGGGACTACAATGAGCAGTTCTTC.

This clonotype was counted many times. The V gene is TRBV6-6, the J gene TRBJ1-6; D might be TRBD1 (5 bases). V was clipped by 5 bases and J by 0 bases, with 11 bases between them. The germline CDR1 and CDR2 sequences are MNHNY and SVGAGI (reference sequence). The CDR3 has 16 residues. Here the CDR3 reads CASSPGRSSYNSPLHF. The CDR3, as DNA: TGTGCCAGCAGTCCAGGGAGGAGCTCCTATAATTCACCCCTCCACTTT.

This sequence joins TRBV20-1 and TRBJ2-3, with D maybe TRBD1 (5 bases). Trimming cost V 1 base and J 1 base, with 12 bases left between them. The germline CDR1 and CDR2 sequences are DFQATT and SNEGSKA (reference sequence). CDR3 size: 15 residues. The CDR3 region is CSARVAATGTDTQYF. CDR3 coding DNA: TGCAGTGCTAGAGTGGCGGCGACAGGCACAGATACGCAGTATTTT.

Only a few counts were recorded for this clonotype. This sequence joins TRBV7-9 and TRBJ2-2; TRBD1 matches at 10 bases. V lost 5 bases, J lost 5 bases, and 2 bases stayed unmatched. This CDR3 is 14 amino acids long. In germline, CDR1 is SEHNR, CDR2 FQNEAQ (reference sequence). CDR3 coding DNA: TGTGCCAGCAGCCGGACAGGGGGTACCGGGGAGCTGTTTTTT. It codes for CASSRTGGTGELFF.

Only a few counts were recorded for this clonotype. The chain combines TRBV5-1 with TRBJ2-2; weak D call: TRBD1 (5 bases). The germline gives CDR1 SGHRS, CDR2 YFSETQ. Trimming stripped 5 bases from V and 4 bases from J, with 18 bases between. This CDR3 region has 16 residues. CDR3 nucleotides: TGCGCCAGCAGTCATACCCCCTCAAGGGGCACCGGGGAGCTGTTTTTT. This encodes CASSHTPSRGTGELFF. Full variable domain (remainder filled in from reference TRBV5-1 and TRBJ2-2): KAGVTQTPRYLIKTRGQQVTLSCSPISGHRSVSWYQQTPGQGLQFLFEYFSETQRNKGNFPGRFSGRQFSNSRSEMNVSTLELGDSALYLCASSHTPSRGTGELFFGEGSRLTVL.

This clonotype has just a few counts. The chain recombines TRBV2 with TRBJ2-7; D unresolved. The CDR3 is made up of 14 amino acids. Germline V gives CDR1 SNHLY, CDR2 FYNNEI. V was clipped by 3 bases and J by 6 bases, with 15 bases between them. The CDR3 sequence: CASSDDPQQSEQYF. CDR3 in DNA: TGTGCCAGCAGTGATGATCCACAACAGTCCGAGCAGTACTTC.

Ten or more counts support this clonotype. The chain employs TRBV15 and TRBJ1-5, with D possibly being TRBD1 (6 bases). Germline lookup yields CDR1 LNHNV and CDR2 YYDKDF (reference sequence). Trimming removed 1 base at V and 6 bases at J, with 10 bases between. There are 14 residues in the CDR3. The DNA for the CDR3 is TGTGCCACCAGCAGAGCCGGGGGCGGTCAGCCCCAGCATTTT. Amino acids: CATSRAGGGQPQHF.

The chain uses TRBV25-1 and TRBJ2-5; D is undetermined. The CDR3 runs 12 residues. Germline V CDR1 and CDR2: MGHDK, SYGVNS. V was trimmed by 3 bases and J by 1 base, leaving 3 bases between them. CDR3 protein: CASSEAQETQYF. As DNA, the CDR3 is TGTGCCAGCAGTGAGGCCCAAGAGACCCAGTACTTC.

The sample holds many counts of this clonotype. This rearrangement joins TRBV19 to TRBJ1-4; no reliable D call. This CDR3 spans 15 amino acids. V was clipped by 2 bases and J by 6 bases, with 13 bases between them. Germline V lookup: CDR1 LNHDA, CDR2 SQIVND (reference sequence). The CDR3 nucleotides are TGTGCCAGTAGTATATCGGGTTTTCGCGATGAAAAACTGTTTTTT. Protein: CASSISGFRDEKLFF. Drawing the rest from reference TRBV19 and TRBJ1-4, the complete variable domain is DGGITQSPKYLFRKEGQNVTLSCEQNLNHDAMYWYRQDPGQGLRLIYYSQIVNDFQKGDIAEGYSVSREKKESFPLTVTSAQKNPTAFYLCASSISGFRDEKLFFGSGTQLSVL.

Many counts were recorded for this clonotype. The V and J genes are TRBV5-1 and TRBJ1-1; D is uncertain. Germline V gene data show CDR1 as SGHRS and CDR2 as YFSETQ. The CDR3 extends over 14 amino acids. V was pared by 4 bases and J by 0 bases, with 10 bases between. In DNA form, the CDR3 reads TGCGCCAGCAGCGTGGGGAACTTGAACACTGAAGCTTTCTTT. Its protein product is CASSVGNLNTEAFF.

This chain connects TRBV5-4 to TRBJ1-2, with D uncertain. Germline V gives CDR1 SGHNT, CDR2 YYREEE (reference sequence). V was shortened by 4 bases and J by 7 bases, with 17 bases between the two germline ends. The CDR3 contains 14 residues. CDR3 nucleotide sequence: TGTGCCAGCAGCCAGACGTCCGGGTTTGGTGGCTACACCTTC. It is translated as CASSQTSGFGGYTF.

This clonotype was picked up many times. The rearrangement uses TRBV5-6 and TRBJ2-7; tentatively, D is TRBD2 (5 bases). Germline lookup yields CDR1 SGHDT and CDR2 YYEEEE. V gave up 0 bases and J gave up 4 bases, with 11 bases separating them. The CDR3 contains 14 residues. CDR3 residues: CASSLEWRVYEQYF. Written as DNA, the CDR3 is TGTGCCAGCAGCTTGGAGTGGCGGGTTTACGAGCAGTACTTC.

This clonotype was counted only a few times. The V and J genes are TRBV7-9 and TRBJ2-5; D could derive from TRBD1 or TRBD2 (5 bases each). V lost 5 bases and J lost 3, with 13 bases in between. Germline V lookup: CDR1 SEHNR, CDR2 FQNEAQ (reference sequence). This CDR3 contains 14 residues. This CDR3 is CASSGGLIKETQYF. CDR3 coding DNA: TGTGCCAGCAGCGGGGGTCTGATTAAAGAGACCCAGTACTTC. Supplemented by reference TRBV7-9 and TRBJ2-5, the full variable domain reads DTGVSQNPRHKITKRGQNVTFRCDPISEHNRLYWYRQTLGQGPEFLTYFQNEAQLEKSRLLSDRFSAERPKGSFSTLEIQRTEQGDSAMYLCASSGGLIKETQYFGPGTRLLVL.

This clonotype appeared a few times. The genes are TRBV27 and TRBJ2-7; the D gene could be TRBD1 or TRBD2 (5 bases each). Trimming shortened V by 4 bases and J by 0 bases, and 10 bases separated the two germline ends. The germline gives CDR1 MNHEY, CDR2 SMNVEV (reference sequence). The CDR3 has 14 residues. CDR3 in DNA: TGTGCCAGCAGTTGGGGACCGACCTCCTACGAGCAGTACTTC. Encoded protein: CASSWGPTSYEQYF.

This clonotype was seen a handful of times. The chain uses TRBV6-2 or TRBV6-3 and TRBJ2-3; no definite D call. This CDR3 region has 12 residues. The V end was cut by 7 bases, the J end by 6 bases, with 11 bases between. Germline assignment: CDR1 MNHEY and CDR2 SVGEGT. The CDR3 region has the DNA TGTGCCAGCAAACGGACGGAGGATACGCAGTATTTT. Translated, it gives CASKRTEDTQYF.

V usage is TRBV10-3 and J usage is TRBJ2-7, with D perhaps TRBD1 or TRBD2 (5 bases each). The CDR3 is 16 residues long. The germline V and J ends were trimmed by 4 bases and 7 bases, with 23 bases remaining between them. Germline values: CDR1 ENHRY, CDR2 SYGVKD. CDR3 in DNA: TGTGCCATCAGTGGGACCGGGACCGATCCTTTCGGGGAGCAGTACTTC. Residues: CAISGTGTDPFGEQYF.

This clonotype was counted at least ten times. This chain uses TRBV6-5 with TRBJ2-1; possibly TRBD1 for D (6 bases). The CDR3 covers 14 residues. Trimming pared 3 bases from V and 3 bases from J, leaving 9 bases between. Germline V gene lookup returns CDR1 MNHEY and CDR2 SVGAGI. CDR3 sequence reads: CASSYQGNYNEQFF. The DNA of the CDR3 is TGTGCCAGCAGTTATCAGGGGAACTACAATGAGCAGTTCTTC.